This T cell receptor (beta chain) was recovered during a study of blood T cell repertoires in COVID-19. Study information: The United States, Italy and Spain were the sources of the acute and convalescent COVID-19 samples.

Under the authors' procedure: Estimates of nucleated cell counts were drawn from the amplification of reference gene primers. Sequenced by immunoSEQ multiplex PCR; TCRdb stores in-frame clones only, minus some. Clone size and the V and J calls come from that table; the DNA yielded D and trimming. The table includes 110,000 to 150,000 clones, roughly 80% detected once. The count of this clone is one. The CDR3 is 17 residues long. The V gene lost 0 bases and the J gene lost 5 bases, with 17 bases spanning the gap. Germline V gene data show CDR1 as LGHNA and CDR2 as YNFKEQ. Participant-given clinical history determined each cohort assignment.

This receptor was taken from a woman aged 40-49 years who had recovered from COVID-19. This chain uses TRBV4-2 with TRBJ2-1; D is undetermined. The sequenced sample was PBMCs or T cells enriched from blood (not recorded which). CDR3 amino acids: CASSQEVTRLKDNEQFF. CDR3 nucleotide sequence: TGTGCCAGCAGCCAAGAAGTGACGAGGCTAAAGGACAATGAGCAGTTCTTC.